Each of the 10 T cell receptor beta chains below was sequenced from the same sample in a study of regulatory T cells in long-lasting Graves disease (dated by TCRdb to the early 2020s). Libraries were prepared through multiplex PCR. The reads were generated on an Illumina HiSeq 4000. TCR beta libraries were built with iRepertoire HTBI primers and Arm-PCR amplification of CDR3 regions. The public reads were run again by TCRdb, first through fastp at Q25 and then through MiXCR, and only productive beta chains were kept. Here each entry gathers all rows of one CDR3 protein and keeps the most common genes and DNA. In this sample the table shows 380,000 or so distinct CDR3 sequences, 15% to 20% of which occur a single time. Around 21% of the sample goes to the ten largest clones. The time point label, read with the paper, signifies: newly diagnosed GD, antithyroid drugs for less than 3 months. For both TCR sequencing and RNA sequencing, RNA was extracted from PBMCs using TRIzol.

The same specimen was also included in a second study, on T cells in Graves' hyperthyroidism and ophthalmopathy.

Material: peripheral blood mononuclear cells (PBMCs), obtained at new diagnosis, from a patient treated with antithyroid drugs. These receptors all come from a woman aged 18-30 years with Graves disease. Donor details come from another sample of the same person, matched by shared clones.

The chain links TRBV27 to TRBJ1-2; maybe TRBD1 (5 bases). Germline V gives CDR1 MNHEY, CDR2 SMNVEV (reference sequence). The V and J ends lost 3 bases and 2 bases respectively, with 10 bases between them. The CDR3 has 14 amino acids. The CDR3 DNA reads TGTGCCAGCAGTTTGCCCGGGGGAAACTATGGCTACACCTTC. Protein product: CASSLPGGNYGYTF.

This clonotype showed up many times. V usage is TRBV10-3 and J usage is TRBJ2-7; D is unresolved. CDR1 ENHRY and CDR2 SYGVKD come from the germline V gene. This CDR3 contains 14 residues. V was cut by 6 bases and J by 0 bases, with 12 bases left in between. This CDR3 reads CAIRDARSSYEQYF. CDR3 coding DNA: TGTGCCATCAGGGACGCTCGGAGCTCCTACGAGCAGTACTTC.

The chain combines TRBV20-1 with TRBJ2-3, with 12 nucleotides matching TRBD2. V lost 1 base to trimming and J lost 2 bases; unmatched junction nucleotides: 7. The CDR3 is 17 residues long. Per germline, CDR1 DFQATT and CDR2 SNEGSKA (reference sequence). CDR3 nucleotides: TGCAGTGCTAGAGGAAGACTAGCGGGGGATAACACAGATACGCAGTATTTT. It is translated as CSARGRLAGDNTDTQYF.

To note about this clonotype: The junction differs from germline at one of its ends, possibly a read error. V gene TRBV28 combines with J gene TRBJ1-4; 8 bases fit TRBD1. The length of the CDR3 is 14 residues. Germline values: CDR1 MDHEN, CDR2 SYDVKM. The CDR3 region is CAGSLRGPNEKLFF. CDR3 nucleotides: TGTGCCGGCAGCCTCAGGGGGCCTAATGAAAAACTGTTTTTT. Full variable domain (rest looked up from reference TRBV28 and TRBJ1-4): DVKVTQSSRYLVKRTGEKVFLECVQDMDHENMFWYRQDPGLGLRLIYFSYDVKMKEKGDIPEGYSVSREKKERFSLILESASTNQTSMYLCAGSLRGPNEKLFFGSGTQLSVL.

A few counts support this clonotype. The genes are TRBV29-1 and TRBJ1-1; D is ambiguous. The germline CDR1 and CDR2 sequences are SQVTM and ANQGSEA. V gave up 4 bases and J gave up 0 bases, with 6 bases separating them. The CDR3 consists of 12 residues. CDR3 sequence reads: CSVAEMNTEAFF. CDR3 sequence (DNA): TGCAGCGTTGCTGAGATGAACACTGAAGCTTTCTTT.

Concerning this clonotype itself: Just one base apart from a much larger clone, this may be a read error. The chain employs TRBV6-2 or TRBV6-3 and TRBJ2-6; D call uncertain. The CDR3 covers 12 residues. Germline CDR1 is MNHEY and CDR2 is SVGEGT. V dropped 6 bases and J dropped 2 bases, with 2 bases sitting between them. CDR3 nucleotide sequence: TGTGCCAGCAGCCCTGGGGCCAACGTCCTGACTTTC. Protein: CASSPGANVLTF.

The CDR3 DNA is TGTGCCAGCAAGGACAGGGGGAACCCGGGGCCGCAGCAGTTCTTC. Translating gives CASKDRGNPGPQQFF. V is TRBV2 and J is TRBJ2-1; TRBD1 agrees at 10 bases. This CDR3 is built from 15 residues. V lost 7 bases and J lost 11; bases outside the gene matches: 14. The germline V gene has CDR1 SNHLY and CDR2 FYNNEI. Full variable domain (outside the CDR3, taken from reference TRBV2 and TRBJ2-1): EPEVTQTPSHQVTQMGQEVILRCVPISNHLYFYWYRQILGQKVEFLVSFYNNEISEKSEIFDDQFSVERPDGSNFTLKIRSTKLEDSAMYFCASKDRGNPGPQQFFGPGTRLTVL.

This clonotype was seen ten or more times. The chain combines TRBV10-3 with TRBJ2-3; 7 nucleotides match TRBD2. The germline gives CDR1 ENHRY, CDR2 SYGVKD. V was pared by 3 bases and J by 4 bases, with 7 bases of the junction left unmatched. This CDR3 contains 15 residues. Written as DNA, the CDR3 is TGTGCCATCAGTGATCGGCGGGAGTTTTCAGATACGCAGTATTTT. Its translation: CAISDRREFSDTQYF.

This clonotype was detected a few times. It may be a read error: a sequence one base away is much more abundant. The V and J genes are TRBV28 and TRBJ1-1, with D tentatively TRBD1 (5 bases). This CDR3 is built from 14 residues. The V gene lost 4 bases and the J gene lost 8 bases, with 17 bases spanning the gap. The germline V gene encodes CDR1 MDHEN and CDR2 SYDVKM. Here the CDR3 DNA reads TGTGCCAGCAGTTCAATACGGGCGCCAGGGGAAGCTTTCTTT. The encoded protein is CASSSIRAPGEAFF.

Regarding this clonotype: A read error may account for a junction end that differs from germline. CDR3 amino acids: CASPPMSLRDAGNTIYF. Here the CDR3 DNA reads TGTGCCAGCCCACCAATGAGTTTGAGGGATGCCGGAAACACCATATATTTT. This rearrangement joins TRBV18 to TRBJ1-3; no firm D call. This CDR3 has 17 residues. Germline CDR1 is KGHSH and CDR2 is LQKENI.